This T cell receptor (beta chain) was profiled in a study of blood T cell repertoires in COVID-19. This CDR3 comprises 14 residues. V lost 2 bases to trimming and J lost 3 bases, with 10 bases between them. Germline CDR1 and CDR2: LGHDT and YNNKEL (reference sequence). Clones were sequenced by immunoSEQ multiplex PCR, and TCRdb holds only the in-frame ones, with some missing. The sample consists of approximately 170,000 clones, about 86% of them appearing once. The Seattle site enrolled patients during active infection and followed them longitudinally. The sequence was collected from a woman aged 55 to 70 with COVID-19, enrolled during active disease. The V call is TRBV3-1 (or the pseudogene TRBV3-2), the J call TRBJ1-1; D gene ambiguous. The sample was peripheral blood. The CDR3: CASSQIGRDTEAFF. In nucleotides, the CDR3 is TGTGCCAGCAGCCAAATAGGGAGGGACACTGAAGCTTTCTTT.